This T cell receptor beta chain emerged from a study of OX40 agonist ivuxolimab in advanced cancers. Background on the study: Patients were treated with intravenous ivuxolimab, dosed at 0.01 to 10 mg/kg and infused every 2 weeks. Partial responses, seen in three patients, involved one hepatocellular carcinoma and two cutaneous melanomas.

Individuals having autoimmune disease history or systemic immunosuppression were not enrolled. Clones were sequenced by immunoSEQ multiplex PCR, and TCRdb holds only the in-frame ones, with some missing. The sample lists some 45,000 clones; about four fifths were seen once. V was clipped by 4 bases and J by 6 bases; unmatched bases: 7. The CDR3 is 15 amino acids. The V gene's germline CDR1 is SGHTA and CDR2 FQGTGA. V and J are TRBV7-3 and TRBJ2-1; 9 bases align to TRBD1. The origin of this receptor is an adult with an advanced solid tumor such as melanoma, head and neck, liver or kidney cancer. The sample consisted of CD4+ or CD8+ T cells sorted from blood, taken in a trial of the OX40 agonist ivuxolimab. The CDR3: CASSYNRGLGNEQFF. DNA for the CDR3: TGTGCCAGCAGCTATAACAGGGGGCTGGGCAATGAGCAGTTCTTC. Full variable domain (missing parts from reference TRBV7-3 and TRBJ2-1): GAGVSQTPSNKVTEKGKYVELRCDPISGHTALYWYRQSLGQGPEFLIYFQGTGAADDSGLPNDRFFAVRPEGSVSTLKIQRTERGDSAVYLCASSYNRGLGNEQFFGPGTRLTVL.